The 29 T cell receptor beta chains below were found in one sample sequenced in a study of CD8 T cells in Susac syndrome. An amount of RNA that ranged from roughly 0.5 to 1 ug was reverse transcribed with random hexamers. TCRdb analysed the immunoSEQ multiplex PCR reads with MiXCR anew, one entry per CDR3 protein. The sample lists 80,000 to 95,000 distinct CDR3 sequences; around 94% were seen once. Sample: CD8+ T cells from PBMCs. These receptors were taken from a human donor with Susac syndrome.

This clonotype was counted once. Here the CDR3 reads CASSLTSGVHEQFF. The CDR3 bases are TGTGCCAGCAGTTTAACGTCGGGGGTACATGAGCAGTTCTTC. V is TRBV27 and J is TRBJ2-1, with D tentatively TRBD2 (6 bases). Germline V CDR1 and CDR2: MNHEY, SMNVEV (reference sequence). The CDR3 is made up of 14 amino acids. V lost 2 bases, J lost 8 bases, and 13 bases lay in between.

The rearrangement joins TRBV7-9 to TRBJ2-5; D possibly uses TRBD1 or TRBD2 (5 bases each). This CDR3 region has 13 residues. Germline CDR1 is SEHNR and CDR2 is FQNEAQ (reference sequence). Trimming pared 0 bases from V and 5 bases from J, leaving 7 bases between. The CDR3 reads CASSLAGTETQYF. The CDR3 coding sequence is TGTGCCAGCAGCTTAGCAGGGACGGAGACCCAGTACTTC.

The CDR3 sequence: CSVAVFGGVSTDTQYF. The CDR3 region has the DNA TGCAGCGTTGCCGTCTTTGGGGGAGTTAGCACAGATACGCAGTATTTT. The chain recombines TRBV29-1 with TRBJ2-3; either TRBD1 or TRBD2 may supply D (5 bases each). Per germline, CDR1 SQVTM and CDR2 ANQGSEA. CDR3 size: 16 residues. V lost 4 bases to trimming and J lost 0 bases, with 17 bases between them.

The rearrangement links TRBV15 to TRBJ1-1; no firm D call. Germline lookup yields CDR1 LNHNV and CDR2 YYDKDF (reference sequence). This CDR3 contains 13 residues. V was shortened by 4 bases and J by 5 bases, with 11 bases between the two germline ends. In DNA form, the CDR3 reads TGTGCCACCAGCAAAATAACGGGGACTGAAGCTTTCTTT. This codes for CATSKITGTEAFF. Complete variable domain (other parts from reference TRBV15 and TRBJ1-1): DAMVIQNPRYQVTQFGKPVTLSCSQTLNHNVMYWYQQKSSQAPKLLFHYYDKDFNNEADTPDNFQSRRPNTSFCFLDIRSPGLGDTAMYLCATSKITGTEAFFGQGTRLTVV.

The CDR3: CASSAVGAGVNNEQFF. CDR3 nucleotide sequence: TGTGCCAGCAGCGCAGTGGGCGCGGGAGTAAACAATGAGCAGTTCTTC. The chain links TRBV9 to TRBJ2-1; 7 bases fit TRBD2. The ends lost 3 bases at V and 5 bases at J; junction bases unmatched: 11. The CDR3 extends over 16 amino acids. Per the germline V gene, CDR1 is SGDLS and CDR2 is YYNGEE.

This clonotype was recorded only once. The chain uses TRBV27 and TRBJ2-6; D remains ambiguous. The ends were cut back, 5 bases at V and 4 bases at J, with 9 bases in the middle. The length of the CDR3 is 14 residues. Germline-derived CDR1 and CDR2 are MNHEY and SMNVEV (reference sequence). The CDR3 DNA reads TGTGCCAGCAGTCCCTCCTACGGGGCCAACGTCCTGACTTTC. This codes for CASSPSYGANVLTF.

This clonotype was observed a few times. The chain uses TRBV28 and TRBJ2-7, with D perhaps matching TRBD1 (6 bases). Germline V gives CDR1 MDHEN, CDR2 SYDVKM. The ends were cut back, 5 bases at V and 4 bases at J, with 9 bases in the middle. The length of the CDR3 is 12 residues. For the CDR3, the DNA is TGTGCCAGCAGTCTCCAGGGGTACGAGCAGTACTTC. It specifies CASSLQGYEQYF. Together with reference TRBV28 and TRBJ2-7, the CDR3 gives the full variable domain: DVKVTQSSRYLVKRTGEKVFLECVQDMDHENMFWYRQDPGLGLRLIYFSYDVKMKEKGDIPEGYSVSREKKERFSLILESASTNQTSMYLCASSLQGYEQYFGPGTRLTVT.

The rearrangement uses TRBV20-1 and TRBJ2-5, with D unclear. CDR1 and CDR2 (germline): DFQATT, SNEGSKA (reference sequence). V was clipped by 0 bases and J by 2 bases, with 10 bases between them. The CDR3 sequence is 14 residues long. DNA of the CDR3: TGCAGTGCTAGAGATGAGGTAGTTCAAGAGACCCAGTACTTC. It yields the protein CSARDEVVQETQYF.

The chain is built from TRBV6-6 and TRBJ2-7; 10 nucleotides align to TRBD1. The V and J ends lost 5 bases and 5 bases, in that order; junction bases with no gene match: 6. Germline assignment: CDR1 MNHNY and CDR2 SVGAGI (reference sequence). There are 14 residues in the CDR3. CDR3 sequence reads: CASSHWDRGHEQYF. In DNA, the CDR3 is TGTGCCAGCAGTCACTGGGACAGGGGTCACGAGCAGTACTTC.

CDR3 sequence reads: CASSQVTGRGNGYTF. DNA for the CDR3: TGCGCCAGCAGCCAAGTAACGGGCAGGGGGAATGGCTACACCTTC. This rearrangement joins TRBV4-3 to TRBJ1-2, with 7 bases aligning to TRBD1. Germline lookup yields CDR1 LGHNA and CDR2 YSLEER. The CDR3 is made up of 15 amino acids. Losses at the gene ends were 1 base for V and 6 bases for J; bases not matched to a gene: 8.

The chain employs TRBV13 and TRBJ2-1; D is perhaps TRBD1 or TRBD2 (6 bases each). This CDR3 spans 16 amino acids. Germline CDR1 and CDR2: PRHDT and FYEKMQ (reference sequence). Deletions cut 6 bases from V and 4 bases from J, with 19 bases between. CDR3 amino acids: CASRLPQEGVYNEQFF. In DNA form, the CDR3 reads TGTGCCAGCAGGCTTCCACAGGAGGGGGTGTACAATGAGCAGTTCTTC.

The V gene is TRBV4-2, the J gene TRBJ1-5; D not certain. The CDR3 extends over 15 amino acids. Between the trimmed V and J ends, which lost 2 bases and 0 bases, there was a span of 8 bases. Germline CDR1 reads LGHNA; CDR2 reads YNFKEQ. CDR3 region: CASSQRPLSNQPQHF. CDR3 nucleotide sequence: TGTGCCAGCAGCCAAAGGCCCCTTAGCAATCAGCCCCAGCATTTT.

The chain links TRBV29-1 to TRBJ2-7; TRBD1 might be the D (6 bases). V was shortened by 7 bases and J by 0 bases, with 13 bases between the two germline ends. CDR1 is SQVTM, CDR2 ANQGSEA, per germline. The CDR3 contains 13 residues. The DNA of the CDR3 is TGCAGCGCCCTGGGGGCGGACTCCTACGAGCAGTACTTC. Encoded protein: CSALGADSYEQYF.

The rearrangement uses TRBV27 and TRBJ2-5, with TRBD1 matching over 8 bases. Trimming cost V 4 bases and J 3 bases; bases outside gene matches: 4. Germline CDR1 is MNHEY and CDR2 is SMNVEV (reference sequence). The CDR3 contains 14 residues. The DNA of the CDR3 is TGTGCCAGCAGTTCGTACAGGGGGGAAGAGACCCAGTACTTC. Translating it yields CASSSYRGEETQYF.

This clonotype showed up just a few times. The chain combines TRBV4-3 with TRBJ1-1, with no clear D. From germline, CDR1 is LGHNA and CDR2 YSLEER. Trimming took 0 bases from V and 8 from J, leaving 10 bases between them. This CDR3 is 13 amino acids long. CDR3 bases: TGCGCCAGCAGCCAAGAGTCCGAACGCGAAGCTTTCTTT. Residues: CASSQESEREAFF.

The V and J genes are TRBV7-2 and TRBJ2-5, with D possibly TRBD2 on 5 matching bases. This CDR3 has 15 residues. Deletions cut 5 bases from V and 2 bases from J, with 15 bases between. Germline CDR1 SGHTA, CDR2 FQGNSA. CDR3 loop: CASSKRLRGQETQYF. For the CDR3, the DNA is TGTGCCAGCAGCAAAAGACTTAGAGGGCAAGAGACCCAGTACTTC.

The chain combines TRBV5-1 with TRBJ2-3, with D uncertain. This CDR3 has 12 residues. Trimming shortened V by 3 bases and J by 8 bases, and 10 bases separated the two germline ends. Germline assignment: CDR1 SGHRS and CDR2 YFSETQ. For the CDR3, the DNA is TGCGCCAGCAGCTCAGGTACCGGTACGCAGTATTTT. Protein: CASSSGTGTQYF.

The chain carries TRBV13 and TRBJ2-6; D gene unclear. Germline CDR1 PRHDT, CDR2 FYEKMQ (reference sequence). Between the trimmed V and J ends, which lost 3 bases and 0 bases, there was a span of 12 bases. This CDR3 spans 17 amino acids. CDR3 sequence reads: CASSFAVGSSGANVLTF. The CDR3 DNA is TGTGCCAGCAGCTTCGCCGTTGGTAGCTCTGGGGCCAACGTCCTGACTTTC.

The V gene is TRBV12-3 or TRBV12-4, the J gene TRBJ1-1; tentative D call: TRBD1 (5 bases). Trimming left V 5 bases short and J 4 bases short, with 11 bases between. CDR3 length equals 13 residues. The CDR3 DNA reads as TGTGCCAGCAGTCCAGGGTTCATCACTGAAGCTTTCTTT. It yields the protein CASSPGFITEAFF.

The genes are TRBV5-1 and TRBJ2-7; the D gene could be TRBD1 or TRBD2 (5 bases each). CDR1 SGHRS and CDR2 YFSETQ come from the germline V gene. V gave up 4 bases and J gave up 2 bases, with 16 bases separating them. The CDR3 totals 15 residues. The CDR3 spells CASSIPGRDAYEQYF. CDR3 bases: TGCGCCAGCAGCATACCGGGACGGGACGCCTACGAGCAGTACTTC.

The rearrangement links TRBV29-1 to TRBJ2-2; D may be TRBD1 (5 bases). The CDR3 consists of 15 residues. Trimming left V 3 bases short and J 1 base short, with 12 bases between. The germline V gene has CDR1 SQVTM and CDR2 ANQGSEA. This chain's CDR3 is CSVEVGALNTGELFF. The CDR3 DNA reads TGCAGCGTTGAGGTTGGGGCGCTGAACACCGGGGAGCTGTTTTTT.

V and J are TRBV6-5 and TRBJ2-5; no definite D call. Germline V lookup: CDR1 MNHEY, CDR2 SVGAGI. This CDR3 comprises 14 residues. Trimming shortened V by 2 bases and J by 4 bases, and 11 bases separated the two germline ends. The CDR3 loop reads CASSYREFGETQYF. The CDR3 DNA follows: TGTGCCAGCAGTTACAGGGAATTTGGAGAGACCCAGTACTTC.

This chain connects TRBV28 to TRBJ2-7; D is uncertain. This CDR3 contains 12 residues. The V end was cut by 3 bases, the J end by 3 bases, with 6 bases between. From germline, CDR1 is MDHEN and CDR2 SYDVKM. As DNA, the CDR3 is TGTGCCAGCAGTTTCGGACGCTACGAGCAGTACTTC. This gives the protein CASSFGRYEQYF. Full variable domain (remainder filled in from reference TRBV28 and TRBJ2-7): DVKVTQSSRYLVKRTGEKVFLECVQDMDHENMFWYRQDPGLGLRLIYFSYDVKMKEKGDIPEGYSVSREKKERFSLILESASTNQTSMYLCASSFGRYEQYFGPGTRLTVT.

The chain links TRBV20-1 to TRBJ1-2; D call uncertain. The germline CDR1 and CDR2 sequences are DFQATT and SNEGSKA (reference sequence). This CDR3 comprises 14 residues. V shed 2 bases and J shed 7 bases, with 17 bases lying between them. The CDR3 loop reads CSARPVAGVIGYTF. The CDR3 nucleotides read TGCAGTGCTAGACCCGTCGCGGGAGTTATTGGCTACACCTTC.

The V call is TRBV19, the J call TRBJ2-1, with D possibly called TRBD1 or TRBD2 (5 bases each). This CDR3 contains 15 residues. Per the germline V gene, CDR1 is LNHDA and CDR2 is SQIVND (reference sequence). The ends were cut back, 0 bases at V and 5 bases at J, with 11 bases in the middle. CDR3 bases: TGTGCCAGTAGTATAGACAGGGACGCAAACAATGAGCAGTTCTTC. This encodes CASSIDRDANNEQFF.

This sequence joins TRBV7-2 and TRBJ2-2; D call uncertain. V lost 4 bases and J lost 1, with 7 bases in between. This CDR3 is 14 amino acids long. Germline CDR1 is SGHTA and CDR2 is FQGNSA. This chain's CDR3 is CASSSQQNTGELFF. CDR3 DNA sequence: TGTGCCAGCAGCTCGCAACAGAACACCGGGGAGCTGTTTTTT.

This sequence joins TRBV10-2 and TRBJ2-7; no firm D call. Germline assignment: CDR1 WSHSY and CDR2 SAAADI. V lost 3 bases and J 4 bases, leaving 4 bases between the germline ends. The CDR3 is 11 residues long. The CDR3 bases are TGCGCCAGCAGTGATTTATACGAGCAGTACTTC. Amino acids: CASSDLYEQYF.

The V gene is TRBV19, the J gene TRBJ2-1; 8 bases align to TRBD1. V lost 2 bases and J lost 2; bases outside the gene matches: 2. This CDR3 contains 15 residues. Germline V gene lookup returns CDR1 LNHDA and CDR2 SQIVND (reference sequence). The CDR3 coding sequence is TGTGCCAGTAGTATAAAGGGACAGGCCTACAATGAGCAGTTCTTC. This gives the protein CASSIKGQAYNEQFF.

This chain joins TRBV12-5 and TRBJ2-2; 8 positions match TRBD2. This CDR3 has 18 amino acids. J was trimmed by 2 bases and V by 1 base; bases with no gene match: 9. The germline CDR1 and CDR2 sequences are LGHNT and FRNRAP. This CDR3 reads CASGLAPTAGGNTGELFF. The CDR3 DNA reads TGTGCTAGTGGTTTGGCCCCTACGGCGGGAGGAAACACCGGGGAGCTGTTTTTT.